This T cell receptor (beta chain) was identified during a study of blood T cell repertoires in COVID-19. Cohorts were assigned according to the clinical history that participants reported. It was within 2 weeks before study entry that exposed participants met a COVID-19 case. TCRdb keeps only in-frame clones here, not all; method: immunoSEQ multiplex PCR. In the table there are approximately 300,000 clones, roughly nine tenths of which are singletons. The receptor comes from a woman younger than 45 who had been exposed to COVID-19. The material sequenced was PBMCs or T cells enriched from blood (not recorded which).

CDR3 bases: TGTGCCACCAGTGATTCCCCCGGGAGCTACAATGAGCAGTTCTTC. This sequence encodes CATSDSPGSYNEQFF. The rearrangement links TRBV24-1 to TRBJ2-1; D perhaps matches TRBD2 (6 bases). The germline V gene encodes CDR1 KGHDR and CDR2 SFDVKD. V was shortened by 2 bases and J by 3 bases, with 10 bases between the two germline ends. CDR3 size: 15 residues.